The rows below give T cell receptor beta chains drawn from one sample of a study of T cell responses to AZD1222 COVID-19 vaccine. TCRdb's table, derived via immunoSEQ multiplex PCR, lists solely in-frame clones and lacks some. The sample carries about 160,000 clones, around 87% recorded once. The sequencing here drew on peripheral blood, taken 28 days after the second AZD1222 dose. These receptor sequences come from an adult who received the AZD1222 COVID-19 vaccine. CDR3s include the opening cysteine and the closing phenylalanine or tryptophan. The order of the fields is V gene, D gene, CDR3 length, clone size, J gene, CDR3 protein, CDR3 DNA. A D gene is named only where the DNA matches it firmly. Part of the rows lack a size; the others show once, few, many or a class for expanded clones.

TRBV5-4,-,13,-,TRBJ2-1,CASSLAGNNEQFF,TGTGCCAGCAGCTTGGCGGGAAACAATGAGCAGTTCTTC
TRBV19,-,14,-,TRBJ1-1,CASSIVGGDTEAFF,TGTGCCAGTAGTATAGTGGGGGGGGACACTGAAGCTTTCTTT
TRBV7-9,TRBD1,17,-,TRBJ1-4,CASSLARSGGLSEKLFF,TGTGCCAGCAGCTTAGCGCGGTCAGGGGGTCTGAGTGAAAAACTGTTTTTT
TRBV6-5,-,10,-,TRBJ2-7,CASEDYEQYF,TGTGCCAGCGAGGATTACGAGCAGTACTTC
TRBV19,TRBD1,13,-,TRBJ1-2,CASTLGGNYGYTF,TGTGCCAGTACGTTAGGGGGCAACTATGGCTACACCTTC
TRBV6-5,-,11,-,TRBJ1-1,CASHKNTEAFF,TGTGCCAGCCACAAGAACACTGAAGCTTTCTTT
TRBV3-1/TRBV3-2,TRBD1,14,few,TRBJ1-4,CASSPTGAGEKLFF,TGTGCCAGCAGCCCGACAGGGGCGGGGGAAAAACTGTTTTTT
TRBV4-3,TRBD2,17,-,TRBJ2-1,CASSQPGLAGAYNEQFF,TGCGCCAGCAGCCAGCCGGGACTAGCGGGGGCCTACAATGAGCAGTTCTTC
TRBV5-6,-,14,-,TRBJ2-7,CASSLIGDHYEQYF,TGTGCCAGCAGCTTGATCGGGGATCACTACGAGCAGTACTTC
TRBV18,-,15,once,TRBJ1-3,CASSPPQLTGNTIYF,TGTGCCAGCTCACCTCCCCAGCTAACTGGAAACACCATATATTTT
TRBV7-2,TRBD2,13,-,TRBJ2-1,CASSRGGVNEQFF,TGTGCCAGCAGCCGCGGGGGGGTCAATGAGCAGTTCTTC
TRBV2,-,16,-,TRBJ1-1,CASSGPSSAMNTEAFF,TGTGCCAGCAGTGGACCCAGTTCAGCGATGAACACTGAAGCTTTCTTT
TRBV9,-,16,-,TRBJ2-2,CASSVDPQTNTGELFF,TGTGCCAGCAGCGTAGATCCACAAACGAACACCGGGGAGCTGTTTTTT
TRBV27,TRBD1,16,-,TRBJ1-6,CASSLPGTAGNSPLHF,TGTGCCAGCAGTTTGCCCGGGACAGCGGGGAATTCACCCCTCCACTTT